This TCR beta chain emerged from a study of blood T cell repertoires in COVID-19. Across the study: Italy, Spain and the United States were the sources of the convalescent and acute COVID-19 samples.

Original analysis: Amplification with reference gene primers provided the estimates of nucleated cell counts. Assay: immunoSEQ multiplex PCR; the TCRdb copy retains only in-frame clones and omits some. V and J calls and clone size are those listed in that table; D and trimming were worked out from the DNA. The repertoire includes about 49,000 clones, about 83% of them detected once, and 1.6% sits in the top ten. Trimming removed 4 bases at V and 0 bases at J, with 12 bases between. Germline V gene lookup returns CDR1 SGHAT and CDR2 FQNNGV. The CDR3 contains 15 residues. Sequencing was done on a sample of peripheral blood. The chain links TRBV11-2 to TRBJ1-1; perhaps TRBD1 as D (5 bases). This clonotype was obtained from a man aged 45-65 years with acute or convalescent COVID-19. The CDR3 protein is CASSSRQLMNTEAFF. In nucleotides, the CDR3 is TGTGCCAGCAGCTCTCGACAGCTCATGAACACTGAAGCTTTCTTT.